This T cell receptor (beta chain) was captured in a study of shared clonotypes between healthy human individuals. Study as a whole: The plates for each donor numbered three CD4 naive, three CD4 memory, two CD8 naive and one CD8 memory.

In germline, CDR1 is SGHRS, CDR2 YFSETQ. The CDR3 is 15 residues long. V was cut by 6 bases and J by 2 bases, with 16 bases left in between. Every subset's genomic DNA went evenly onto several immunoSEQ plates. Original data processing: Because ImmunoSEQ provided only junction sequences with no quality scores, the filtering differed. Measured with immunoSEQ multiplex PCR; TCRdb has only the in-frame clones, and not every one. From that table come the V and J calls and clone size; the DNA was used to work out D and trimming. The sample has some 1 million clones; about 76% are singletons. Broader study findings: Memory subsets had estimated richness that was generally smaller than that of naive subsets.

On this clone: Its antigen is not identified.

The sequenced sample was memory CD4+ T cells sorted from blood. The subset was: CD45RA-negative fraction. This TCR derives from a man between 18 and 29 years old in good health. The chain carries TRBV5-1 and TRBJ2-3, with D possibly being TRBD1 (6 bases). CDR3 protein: CASMEPGQYTDTQYF. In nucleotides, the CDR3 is TGCGCCAGCATGGAACCGGGACAATACACAGATACGCAGTATTTT.